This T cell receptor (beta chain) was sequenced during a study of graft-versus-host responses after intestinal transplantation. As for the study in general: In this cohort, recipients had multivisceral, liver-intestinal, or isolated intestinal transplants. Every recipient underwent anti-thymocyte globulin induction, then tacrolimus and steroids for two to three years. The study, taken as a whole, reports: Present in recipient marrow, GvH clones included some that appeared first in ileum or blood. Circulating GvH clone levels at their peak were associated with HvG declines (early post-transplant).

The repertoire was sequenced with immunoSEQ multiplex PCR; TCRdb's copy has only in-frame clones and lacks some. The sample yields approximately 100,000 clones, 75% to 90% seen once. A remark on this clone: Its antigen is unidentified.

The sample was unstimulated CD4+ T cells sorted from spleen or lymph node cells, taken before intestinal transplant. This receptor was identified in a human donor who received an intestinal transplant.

The CDR3 nucleotides read TGTGCCAGCAGCCGACAGGGGGCCTACAATGAGCAGTTCTTC. It is translated as CASSRQGAYNEQFF. The chain couples TRBV6-6 to TRBJ2-1, with 9 bases fitting TRBD1. The CDR3 totals 14 residues. Germline CDR1 MNHNY, CDR2 SVGAGI (reference sequence). V dropped 6 bases and J dropped 2; count of bases not matched to a gene: 2.